This T cell receptor (beta chain) was recovered during a study of beta chain features in type 1 diabetes. The study's findings and limits: No resolution was reached here on whether HLA type influences TCRB rearrangement. Moderate yet significant TCRB CDR3 shortening was seen in Type 1 diabetes patients in all four CD4+ subsets.

Every isolated RNA sample was fully reverse transcribed, so sequencing captured expressed TCRB transcripts. Only in-frame clones appear in the TCRdb table, and some are missing; sequencing was by immunoSEQ multiplex PCR. There are some 660,000 clones in the sample; over 12% occur only once, and approximately 0.039% lies in the top ten. Researchers reported sorting CD4+ naive, central memory, regulatory and stem cell-like memory cells via CD45RO/CCR7/CD25/CD127/CD95/CD27. Sorted populations were all over 98% pure. Germline V lookup: CDR1 SGHDT, CDR2 YYEEEE. CDR3 length: 18 residues. Trimming took 2 bases from V and 3 from J; bases not matched to a gene: 11. Concerning this clone: The target antigen is unknown.

The chain has TRBV5-6 and TRBJ1-6; 7 nucleotides agree with TRBD1. The source of this sequence is a man between 18 and 35 years old with type 1 diabetes. The sample comprised naive CD4+ T cells from blood. This CDR3 reads CASSFRQGIPLYNSPLHF. CDR3 nucleotides: TGTGCCAGCAGCTTTCGACAGGGAATACCCCTCTATAATTCACCCCTCCACTTT.